This entry lists 18 T cell receptor beta chains sequenced from one sample in a study of neurological immune-mediated disorders. TCRdb analysed the 5' RACE reads with MiXCR anew, one entry per CDR3 protein. The table records 18,000 or so distinct CDR3 sequences, 14% of them present only once. What was sequenced was CD4+ T cells from blood. These receptor sequences come from a woman in her sixties with HTLV-1-associated myelopathy (HAM/TSP).

This clonotype has ten or more counts. J is TRBJ2-5 and V is TRBV6-6; 7 bases agree with TRBD1. Germline-derived CDR1 and CDR2 are MNHNY and SVGAGI (reference sequence). V gave up 6 bases and J gave up 4 bases; unmatched junction bases: 8. The CDR3 length is 14 residues. Here the CDR3 reads CASRPTGARETQYF. CDR3 coding DNA: TGTGCCAGCAGACCCACAGGGGCTCGAGAGACCCAGTACTTC.

This clonotype was recorded at least ten times. The chain uses TRBV15 and TRBJ1-4; a weak D match, TRBD1 (5 bases). V shed 0 bases and J shed 5 bases, with 10 bases lying between them. The germline V gene encodes CDR1 LNHNV and CDR2 YYDKDF (reference sequence). CDR3 size: 15 residues. CDR3 loop: CATSREGEGNEKLFF. The DNA for the CDR3 is TGTGCCACCAGCAGAGAGGGCGAGGGGAATGAAAAACTGTTTTTT.

This clonotype showed up many times. The chain has TRBV20-1 and TRBJ2-5; 8 bases are a match to TRBD1. V was clipped by 6 bases and J by 5 bases; unmatched bases: 11. Germline V gene sequence: CDR1 DFQATT, CDR2 SNEGSKA (reference sequence). The CDR3 covers 14 residues. The CDR3 coding sequence is TGCAGTGCGCCGAGATCCGGACAGGGCGAGACCCAGTACTTC. Amino acids: CSAPRSGQGETQYF.

In this sample, this clonotype is medium-sized (0.01 to 0.1%). The gene calls are TRBV20-1 and TRBJ2-6; 12 nucleotides line up with TRBD1. The CDR3 length is 19 residues. After removal of 6 bases from V and 4 bases from J, the junction contained 16 bases not matched to a gene. Looked up from germline, CDR1 is DFQATT and CDR2 is SNEGSKA (reference sequence). Here the CDR3 reads CSALINPGQGARGANVLTF. The CDR3 coding sequence is TGCAGTGCCTTAATCAATCCGGGACAGGGGGCGCGGGGGGCCAACGTCCTGACTTTC.

The chain has TRBV9 and TRBJ2-7; D unresolved. Trimming removed 3 bases from V and 0 bases from J, with 16 bases in between. The CDR3 consists of 16 residues. Germline CDR1 and CDR2: SGDLS and YYNGEE. The CDR3 bases are TGTGCCAGCAGCGCCCACCTTACAGTGAGCTCCTACGAGCAGTACTTC. As protein: CASSAHLTVSSYEQYF.

A note on this clonotype: At one end the junction does not follow the germline gene, possibly because of a read error. The chain has TRBV20-1 and TRBJ2-7; D remains ambiguous. CDR3 length: 12 residues. Germline V gene data show CDR1 as DFQATT and CDR2 as SNEGSKA (reference sequence). CDR3 residues: CSAHQTSSNEQF. In DNA form, the CDR3 reads TGCAGTGCTCACCAAACGTCCAGTAACGAGCAGTTC.

Regarding this clonotype: A junction end diverges from the germline sequence, so it may reflect a read error. The chain recombines TRBV18 with TRBJ2-7; 7 positions match TRBD1. The CDR3 contains 13 residues. From germline, CDR1 is KGHSH and CDR2 LQKENI. The CDR3: CASSPGTVYEQDF. The CDR3 bases are TGTGCCAGCTCACCCGGGACAGTATACGAGCAGGACTTC.

The sample holds many counts of this clonotype. This chain joins TRBV6-6 and TRBJ2-5, with 10 bases fitting TRBD2. The CDR3 spans 14 residues. CDR1 and CDR2 from the germline V gene are MNHNY and SVGAGI (reference sequence). V lost 6 bases to trimming and J lost 4 bases; unmatched junction nucleotides: 5. The CDR3 loop is CASRGAGGRETQYF. In DNA form, the CDR3 reads TGTGCCAGCAGGGGAGCGGGAGGGCGAGAGACCCAGTACTTC.

The sample holds many counts of this clonotype. The chain links TRBV27 to TRBJ2-1; no firm D call. The CDR3 runs 14 residues. Germline values: CDR1 MNHEY, CDR2 SMNVEV (reference sequence). V was pared by 4 bases and J by 3 bases, with 10 bases between. The CDR3 protein is CASSSMTGYNEQFF. The CDR3, as DNA: TGTGCCAGCAGTTCCATGACTGGCTACAATGAGCAGTTCTTC.

Concerning this clonotype itself: Compared with germline, one end of the junction differs, possibly owing to a read error. The V call is TRBV3-1, the J call TRBJ1-1, with D hard to call. CDR3 length equals 14 residues. CDR1 LGHDT and CDR2 YNNKEL come from the germline V gene (reference sequence). The CDR3 spells CASSQGHANTEAFF. CDR3 DNA: TGTGCCAGCAGCCAAGGACATGCGAACACCGAAGCTTTCTTT.

By proportion, this clonotype is medium-sized. The chain employs TRBV7-2 and TRBJ2-3, with 13 bases matching TRBD2. The J segment lost 4 bases and the V segment lost 4 bases, leaving 2 bases of the junction unmatched. Germline CDR1 reads SGHTA; CDR2 reads FQGNSA. The CDR3 loop spans 15 amino acids. CDR3 DNA sequence: TGTGCCAGCAGCTACACTAGCGGGGGGGCAGATACGCAGTATTTT. It is translated as CASSYTSGGADTQYF.

To note about this clonotype: Just one base apart from a much larger clone, this may be a read error. This chain connects TRBV30 to TRBJ2-1; the D call may be TRBD1 or TRBD2 (5 bases each). Trimming removed 3 bases at V and 3 bases at J, with 15 bases between. This CDR3 has 15 residues. CDR1 and CDR2 from the germline V gene are GTSNPN and SVGIG (reference sequence). CDR3 region: CAWRAGTPNYNEQFF. The CDR3 DNA reads as TGTGCCTGGAGAGCCGGGACGCCCAACTACAATGAGCAGTTCTTC.

This clonotype was counted ten times or more. The rearrangement uses TRBV5-6 and TRBJ2-2; perhaps TRBD2 as D (6 bases). The germline gives CDR1 SGHDT, CDR2 YYEEEE. The CDR3 loop spans 15 amino acids. V was cut by 6 bases and J by 7 bases, with 19 bases left in between. The DNA for the CDR3 is TGTGCCAGCACCCCACTCGTAGGAGGGAACGGGGAGCTGTTTTTT. Translated, it gives CASTPLVGGNGELFF.

This clonotype was detected many times. The rearrangement uses TRBV29-1 and TRBJ2-7, with D perhaps matching TRBD1 (6 bases). V dropped 7 bases and J dropped 0 bases, with 13 bases sitting between them. CDR1 SQVTM and CDR2 ANQGSEA come from the germline V gene. This CDR3 has 13 amino acids. The CDR3 spells CSASKQGSYEQYF. As DNA, the CDR3 is TGCAGCGCAAGTAAACAGGGCTCCTACGAGCAGTACTTC.

This clonotype was seen at least ten times. The J gene is TRBJ1-2, the V gene TRBV5-1; D might be TRBD1 (5 bases). The V end was cut by 0 bases, the J end by 8 bases, with 14 bases between. Germline V lookup: CDR1 SGHRS, CDR2 YFSETQ. The CDR3 is 14 amino acids. The CDR3 nucleotides read TGCGCCAGCAGCTTGGAGGAGGGGAGACAAGGCTACACCTTC. It specifies CASSLEEGRQGYTF.

This clonotype was observed at least ten times. The genes are TRBV7-2 and TRBJ1-3, with D possibly being TRBD1 (6 bases). The CDR3 is 15 amino acids. V lost 0 bases to trimming and J lost 2 bases, with 8 bases between them. CDR1 and CDR2 (germline): SGHTA, FQGNSA. The CDR3 nucleotides are TGTGCCAGCAGCTTAGCCCCAGGGGCTGGAAACACCATATATTTT. As protein: CASSLAPGAGNTIYF.

The table lists this clonotype with many counts. V and J are TRBV3-1 and TRBJ2-5; no reliable D call. The V gene's germline CDR1 is LGHDT and CDR2 YNNKEL (reference sequence). There are 13 residues in the CDR3. V was cut by 4 bases and J by 1 base, with 7 bases left in between. CDR3 sequence: CASSPSIQETQYF. The CDR3 DNA reads TGTGCCAGCAGCCCCAGCATCCAAGAGACCCAGTACTTC.

In its sample, this clonotype was seen many times. This sequence joins TRBV20-1 and TRBJ2-2; the match to TRBD2 covers 12 bases. V lost 0 bases and J lost 10; bases outside the gene matches: 9. The CDR3 covers 16 residues. Germline CDR1 DFQATT, CDR2 SNEGSKA (reference sequence). This CDR3 reads CSARDATSGRNEELFF. DNA for the CDR3: TGCAGTGCTAGAGATGCGACTAGCGGGAGAAACGAGGAGCTGTTTTTT.